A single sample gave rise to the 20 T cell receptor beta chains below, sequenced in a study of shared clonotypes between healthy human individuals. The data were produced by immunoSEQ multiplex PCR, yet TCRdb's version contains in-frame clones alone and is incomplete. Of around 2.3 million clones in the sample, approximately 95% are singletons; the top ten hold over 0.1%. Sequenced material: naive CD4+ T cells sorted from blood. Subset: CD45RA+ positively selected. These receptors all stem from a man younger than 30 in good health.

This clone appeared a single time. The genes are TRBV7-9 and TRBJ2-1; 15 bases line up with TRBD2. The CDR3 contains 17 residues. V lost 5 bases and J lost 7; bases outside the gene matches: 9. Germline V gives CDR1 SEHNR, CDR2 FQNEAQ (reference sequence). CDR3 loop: CASSRIGTSGGTNEQFF. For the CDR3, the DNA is TGTGCCAGCAGCCGGATCGGGACTAGCGGGGGGACGAATGAGCAGTTCTTC. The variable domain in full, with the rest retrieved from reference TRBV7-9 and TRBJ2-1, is DTGVSQNPRHKITKRGQNVTFRCDPISEHNRLYWYRQTLGQGPEFLTYFQNEAQLEKSRLLSDRFSAERPKGSFSTLEIQRTEQGDSAMYLCASSRIGTSGGTNEQFFGPGTRLTVL.

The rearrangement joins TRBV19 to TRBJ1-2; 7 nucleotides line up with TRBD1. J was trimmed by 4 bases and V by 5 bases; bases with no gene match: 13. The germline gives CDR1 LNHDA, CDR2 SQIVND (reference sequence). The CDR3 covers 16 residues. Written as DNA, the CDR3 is TGTGCCAGTAGTTTAAATTCCGGGACAGCGACCTATGGCTACACCTTC. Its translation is CASSLNSGTATYGYTF.

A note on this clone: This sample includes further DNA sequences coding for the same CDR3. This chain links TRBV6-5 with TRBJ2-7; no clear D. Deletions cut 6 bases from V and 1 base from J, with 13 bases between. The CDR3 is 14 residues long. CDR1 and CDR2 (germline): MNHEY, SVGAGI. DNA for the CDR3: TGTGCCAGCAGCAGGACGGCAAGTTCCTACGAGCAGTACTTC. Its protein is CASSRTASSYEQYF.

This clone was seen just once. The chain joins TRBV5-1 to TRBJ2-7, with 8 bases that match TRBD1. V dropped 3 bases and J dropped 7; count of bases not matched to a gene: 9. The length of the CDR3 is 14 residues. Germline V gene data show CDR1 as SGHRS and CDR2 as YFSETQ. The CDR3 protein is CASSYGQGLWEQYF. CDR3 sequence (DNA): TGCGCCAGCAGCTATGGACAGGGCCTCTGGGAGCAGTACTTC.

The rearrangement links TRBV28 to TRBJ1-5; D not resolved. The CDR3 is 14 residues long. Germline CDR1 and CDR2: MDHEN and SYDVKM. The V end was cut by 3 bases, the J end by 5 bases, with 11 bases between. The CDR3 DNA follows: TGTGCCAGCAGTTTCCGGGCCCCCTATCAGCCCCAGCATTTT. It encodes CASSFRAPYQPQHF.

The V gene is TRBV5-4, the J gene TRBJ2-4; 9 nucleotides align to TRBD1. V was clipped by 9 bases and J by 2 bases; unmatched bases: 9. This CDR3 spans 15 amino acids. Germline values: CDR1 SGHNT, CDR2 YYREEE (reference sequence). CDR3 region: CATTTGGLSKNIQYF. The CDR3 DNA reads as TGTGCCACCACTACAGGGGGCTTATCCAAAAACATTCAGTACTTC.

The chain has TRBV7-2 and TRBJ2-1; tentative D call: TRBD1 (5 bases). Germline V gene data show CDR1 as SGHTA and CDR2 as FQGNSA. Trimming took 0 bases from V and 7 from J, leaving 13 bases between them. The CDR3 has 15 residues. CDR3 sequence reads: CASSLAGPPTNEQFF. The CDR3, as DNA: TGTGCCAGCAGCTTAGCGGGGCCCCCAACTAATGAGCAGTTCTTC. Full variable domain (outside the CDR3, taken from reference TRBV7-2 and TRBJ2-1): GAGVSQSPSNKVTEKGKDVELRCDPISGHTALYWYRQSLGQGLEFLIYFQGNSAPDKSGLPSDRFSAERTGGSVSTLTIQRTQQEDSAVYLCASSLAGPPTNEQFFGPGTRLTVL.

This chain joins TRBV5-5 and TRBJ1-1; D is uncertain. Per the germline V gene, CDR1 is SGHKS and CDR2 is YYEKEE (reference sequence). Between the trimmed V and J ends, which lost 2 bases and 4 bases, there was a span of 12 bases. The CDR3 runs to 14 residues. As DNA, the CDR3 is TGTGCCAGCAGCTTCGGATGGTCTTTCACTGAAGCTTTCTTT. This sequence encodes CASSFGWSFTEAFF.

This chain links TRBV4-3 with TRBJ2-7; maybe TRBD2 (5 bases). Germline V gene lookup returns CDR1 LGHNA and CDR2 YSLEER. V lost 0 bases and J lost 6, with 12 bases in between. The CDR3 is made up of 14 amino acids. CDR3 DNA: TGCGCCAGCAGCCAAGACGGGGATGTCGGCGAGCAGTACTTC. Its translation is CASSQDGDVGEQYF.

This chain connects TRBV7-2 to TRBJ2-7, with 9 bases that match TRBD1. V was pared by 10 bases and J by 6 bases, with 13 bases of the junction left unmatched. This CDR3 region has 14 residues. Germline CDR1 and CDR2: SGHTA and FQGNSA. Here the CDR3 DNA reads TGTGCCACCGAGGTTAGGGACAGGGTCGGCGAGCAGTACTTC. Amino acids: CATEVRDRVGEQYF.

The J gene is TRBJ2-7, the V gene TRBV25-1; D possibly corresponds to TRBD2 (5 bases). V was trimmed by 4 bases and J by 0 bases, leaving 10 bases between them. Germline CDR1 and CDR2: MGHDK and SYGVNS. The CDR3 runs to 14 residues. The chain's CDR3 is CASSAPGFSYEQYF. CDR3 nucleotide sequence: TGTGCCAGCAGTGCACCGGGATTCTCCTACGAGCAGTACTTC.

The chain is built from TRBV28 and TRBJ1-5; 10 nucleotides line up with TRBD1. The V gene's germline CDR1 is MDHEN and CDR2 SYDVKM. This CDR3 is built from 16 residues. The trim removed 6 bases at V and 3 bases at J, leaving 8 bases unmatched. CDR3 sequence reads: CASRPGTGVYNQPQHF. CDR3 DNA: TGTGCCAGCAGGCCAGGGACAGGGGTATACAATCAGCCCCAGCATTTT.

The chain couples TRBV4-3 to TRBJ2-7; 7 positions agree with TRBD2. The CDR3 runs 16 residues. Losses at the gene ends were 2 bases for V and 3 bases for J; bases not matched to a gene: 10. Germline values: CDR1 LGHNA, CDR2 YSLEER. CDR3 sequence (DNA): TGCGCCAGCAGCCAAAGCCTAGCGGAGAAATACTACGAGCAGTACTTC. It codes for CASSQSLAEKYYEQYF.

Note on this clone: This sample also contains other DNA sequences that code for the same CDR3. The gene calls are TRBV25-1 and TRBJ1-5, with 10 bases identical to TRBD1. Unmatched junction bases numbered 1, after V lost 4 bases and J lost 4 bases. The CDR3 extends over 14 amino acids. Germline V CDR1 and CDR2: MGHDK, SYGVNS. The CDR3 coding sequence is TGTGCCAGCAGTGGGACAGGGGGGAATCAGCCCCAGCATTTT. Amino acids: CASSGTGGNQPQHF.

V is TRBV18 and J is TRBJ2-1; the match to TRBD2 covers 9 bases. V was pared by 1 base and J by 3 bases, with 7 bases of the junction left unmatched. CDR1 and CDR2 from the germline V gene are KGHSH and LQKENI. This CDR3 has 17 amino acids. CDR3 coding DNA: TGTGCCAGCTCACCACTGGCGGGAGGGGGAGACTACAATGAGCAGTTCTTC. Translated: CASSPLAGGGDYNEQFF.

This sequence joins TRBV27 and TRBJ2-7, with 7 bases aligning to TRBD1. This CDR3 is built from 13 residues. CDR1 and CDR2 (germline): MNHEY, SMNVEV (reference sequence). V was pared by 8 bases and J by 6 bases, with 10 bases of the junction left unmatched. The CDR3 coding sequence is TGTGCCAGCGGTCGACAGGGCAGGTCCGAGCAGTACTTC. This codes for CASGRQGRSEQYF.

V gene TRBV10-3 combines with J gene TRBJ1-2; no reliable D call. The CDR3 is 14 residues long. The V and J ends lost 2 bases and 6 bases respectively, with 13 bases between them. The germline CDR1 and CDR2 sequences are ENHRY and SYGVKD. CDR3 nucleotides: TGTGCCATCAGTGAGGAGTTAGTCGGGGATGGCTACACCTTC. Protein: CAISEELVGDGYTF.

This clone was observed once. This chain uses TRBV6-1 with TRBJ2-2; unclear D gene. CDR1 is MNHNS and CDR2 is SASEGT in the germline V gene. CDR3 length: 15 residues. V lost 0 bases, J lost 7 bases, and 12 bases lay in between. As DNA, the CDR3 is TGTGCCAGCAGTGAAGCAAGCAGTCCGGTCGGGGAGCTGTTTTTT. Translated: CASSEASSPVGELFF.

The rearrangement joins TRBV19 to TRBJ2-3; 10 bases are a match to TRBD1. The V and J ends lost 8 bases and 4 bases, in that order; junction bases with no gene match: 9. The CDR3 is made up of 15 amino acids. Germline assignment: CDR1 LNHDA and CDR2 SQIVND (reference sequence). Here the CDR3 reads CASGRTGGSADTQYF. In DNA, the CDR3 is TGTGCCAGTGGCAGGACAGGGGGTTCTGCAGATACGCAGTATTTT.

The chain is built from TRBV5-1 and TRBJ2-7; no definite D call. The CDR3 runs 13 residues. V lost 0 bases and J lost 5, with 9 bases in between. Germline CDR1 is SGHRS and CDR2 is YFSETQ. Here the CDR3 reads CASSLVLGNEQYF. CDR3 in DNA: TGCGCCAGCAGCTTGGTGCTAGGAAACGAGCAGTACTTC.